This passage covers 25 T cell receptor beta chains from one sample sequenced in a study of blood T cell repertoires in COVID-19 (dated by TCRdb to 2020 to 2021). The method behind the library was the immunoSEQ multiplex PCR assay. TCRdb limited this immuneACCESS table to in-frame rearrangements with V and J called. A share of clones is missing; checked studies link under half to unresolved V genes, and the rest is unexplained. In all, the sample holds approximately 210,000 clones, and roughly nine tenths of those were seen once. The top ten hold under 0.9% of the sample. The sample comprised peripheral blood. These receptors were taken from a man in his forties or fifties with acute or convalescent COVID-19.

The J gene is TRBJ1-6, the V gene TRBV28; 7 bases are a match to TRBD1. There are 14 residues in the CDR3. V gave up 4 bases and J gave up 7 bases; unmatched junction bases: 4. CDR1 and CDR2 from the germline V gene are MDHEN and SYDVKM. In nucleotides, the CDR3 is TGTGCCAGCAGTTCTGGGACAGCCAATTCACCCCTCCACTTT. Amino acid sequence: CASSSGTANSPLHF.

This chain links TRBV7-8 with TRBJ1-5, with 8 bases aligning to TRBD1. CDR1 SGHVS and CDR2 FQNEAQ come from the germline V gene. V trimming: 6 bases; J trimming: 4 bases; junction bases outside the gene matches: 8. The CDR3 extends over 15 amino acids. The CDR3 reads CASRASRDRNQPQHF. CDR3 coding DNA: TGTGCCAGCAGGGCCTCCCGGGACAGGAATCAGCCCCAGCATTTT.

The J gene is TRBJ2-3, the V gene TRBV7-2; D is undetermined. The germline V gene has CDR1 SGHTA and CDR2 FQGNSA. The V gene lost 5 bases and the J gene lost 1 base, with 13 bases spanning the gap. The CDR3 is made up of 15 amino acids. In DNA form, the CDR3 reads TGTGCCAGCAGCCCCGGTTCTGTCGGCACAGATACGCAGTATTTT. Amino acids: CASSPGSVGTDTQYF.

The genes are TRBV7-9 and TRBJ2-5, with D maybe TRBD1 (5 bases). V dropped 3 bases and J dropped 3 bases, with 5 bases sitting between them. The CDR3 length is 12 residues. Germline loops: CDR1 SEHNR, CDR2 FQNEAQ (reference sequence). CDR3 in amino acids: CASSFREETQYF. CDR3 nucleotides: TGTGCCAGCAGCTTCAGGGAAGAGACCCAGTACTTC.

The chain recombines TRBV7-2 with TRBJ2-7, with D possibly matching TRBD1 (5 bases). Deletions cut 4 bases from V and 5 bases from J, with 9 bases between. This CDR3 is built from 12 residues. Germline V gene data show CDR1 as SGHTA and CDR2 as FQGNSA. Here the CDR3 DNA reads TGTGCCAGCAGCTCAGGGATGAACGAGCAGTACTTC. Translating gives CASSSGMNEQYF.

The gene calls are TRBV5-5 and TRBJ2-5; 7 bases align to TRBD1. CDR1 and CDR2 from the germline V gene are SGHKS and YYEKEE (reference sequence). V lost 3 bases, J lost 2 bases, and 4 bases stayed unmatched. The length of the CDR3 is 14 residues. The CDR3: CASSSGQAQETQYF. Written as DNA, the CDR3 is TGTGCCAGCAGCTCCGGACAGGCGCAAGAGACCCAGTACTTC.

The chain couples TRBV11-3 to TRBJ2-3; perhaps TRBD2 as D (7 bases). V gave up 5 bases and J gave up 6 bases, with 21 bases separating them. Germline V gene lookup returns CDR1 SGHNT and CDR2 YENEEA. The CDR3 sequence is 16 residues long. This CDR3 is CASSRSTGGQADTQYF. The DNA of the CDR3 is TGTGCCAGCAGCCGATCCACCGGGGGGCAAGCGGATACGCAGTATTTT.

The chain is built from TRBV11-2 and TRBJ1-1, with D perhaps TRBD1 (5 bases). Germline V gene sequence: CDR1 SGHAT, CDR2 FQNNGV. The V end was cut by 0 bases, the J end by 6 bases, with 5 bases between. The CDR3 spans 12 residues. This CDR3 reads CASSLDRAEAFF. The DNA of the CDR3 is TGTGCCAGCAGCTTAGACAGGGCTGAAGCTTTCTTT.

The rearrangement uses TRBV27 and TRBJ2-1, with D maybe TRBD2 (6 bases). This CDR3 region has 17 residues. Trimming cost V 4 bases and J 10 bases, with 26 bases left between them. Germline assignment: CDR1 MNHEY and CDR2 SMNVEV (reference sequence). Here the CDR3 reads CASSSYATSLAVGEQFF. The CDR3 region has the DNA TGTGCCAGCAGTTCCTACGCGACTAGTTTAGCGGTTGGGGAGCAGTTCTTC.

The chain couples TRBV29-1 to TRBJ2-2, with D possibly matching TRBD2 (7 bases). The germline V and J ends were trimmed by 5 bases and 2 bases, with 12 bases remaining between them. Germline CDR1 SQVTM, CDR2 ANQGSEA. The CDR3 sequence is 14 residues long. The CDR3, as DNA: TGCAGCGTTACACGGGGGGCTAACACCGGGGAGCTGTTTTTT. Translating it yields CSVTRGANTGELFF.

V and J are TRBV5-1 and TRBJ2-7; 9 nucleotides agree with TRBD1. J gave up 9 bases and V 0 bases, and 13 bases lay outside the gene matches. Germline CDR1 and CDR2: SGHRS and YFSETQ. CDR3 length: 16 residues. Here the CDR3 reads CASSLGTQGAYEWQYF. The CDR3 coding sequence is TGCGCCAGCAGCTTGGGTACACAGGGGGCTTACGAGTGGCAGTACTTC.

This chain connects TRBV11-2 to TRBJ1-3; the D is unclear. V lost 6 bases and J lost 7, with 22 bases in between. The length of the CDR3 is 16 residues. Germline values: CDR1 SGHAT, CDR2 FQNNGV. Written as DNA, the CDR3 is TGTGCCAGCAGTTCCGGCGCCGTATCTGGAGGTAACACCATATATTTT. Translating it yields CASSSGAVSGGNTIYF.

The chain couples TRBV27 to TRBJ2-1, with D unresolved. CDR1 is MNHEY, CDR2 SMNVEV, per germline (reference sequence). The ends were cut back, 5 bases at V and 8 bases at J, with 13 bases in the middle. This CDR3 has 13 residues. The CDR3 bases are TGTGCCAGCAGTCTAAGGCTAGTCGATGAGCAGTTCTTC. This sequence encodes CASSLRLVDEQFF.

The rearrangement joins TRBV5-1 to TRBJ1-5; D possibly corresponds to TRBD1 (5 bases). This CDR3 region has 16 residues. The germline CDR1 and CDR2 sequences are SGHRS and YFSETQ. Trimming cost V 3 bases and J 1 base, with 14 bases left between them. CDR3 in DNA: TGCGCCAGCAGCTGTCAGGGTGAGATAAGCAATCAGCCCCAGCATTTT. This sequence encodes CASSCQGEISNQPQHF.

J is TRBJ2-1 and V is TRBV7-6, with 11 bases identical to TRBD2. The CDR3 sequence is 14 residues long. Germline V gives CDR1 SGHVS, CDR2 FNYEAQ. The J segment lost 7 bases and the V segment lost 2 bases, leaving 1 base of the junction unmatched. This CDR3 reads CASSLLAGGNEQFF. DNA for the CDR3: TGTGCCAGCAGCTTATTAGCGGGGGGGAATGAGCAGTTCTTC.

This clone was seen a single time. The rearrangement joins TRBV24-1 to TRBJ2-2, with D maybe TRBD1 (5 bases). This CDR3 comprises 15 residues. Germline V gene lookup returns CDR1 KGHDR and CDR2 SFDVKD. Trimming removed 8 bases from V and 7 bases from J, with 19 bases in between. Here the CDR3 reads CATNDGGAVHGELFF. DNA for the CDR3: TGTGCCACCAATGACGGTGGGGCAGTCCACGGGGAGCTGTTTTTT.

This chain joins TRBV7-9 and TRBJ1-4; D remains ambiguous. V gave up 5 bases and J gave up 5 bases, with 15 bases separating them. The CDR3 is made up of 15 amino acids. In germline, CDR1 is SEHNR, CDR2 FQNEAQ (reference sequence). The CDR3 sequence is CASSEEVGVNEKLFF. In nucleotides, the CDR3 is TGTGCCAGCAGCGAGGAAGTCGGGGTAAATGAAAAACTGTTTTTT. The complete variable domain, with remaining parts taken from reference TRBV7-9 and TRBJ1-4, reads DTGVSQNPRHKITKRGQNVTFRCDPISEHNRLYWYRQTLGQGPEFLTYFQNEAQLEKSRLLSDRFSAERPKGSFSTLEIQRTEQGDSAMYLCASSEEVGVNEKLFFGSGTQLSVL.

This chain connects TRBV9 to TRBJ1-2; no clear D gene. The CDR3 sequence is 14 residues long. The V gene's germline CDR1 is SGDLS and CDR2 YYNGEE. Between the trimmed V and J ends, which lost 0 bases and 6 bases, there was a span of 12 bases. The CDR3 nucleotides are TGTGCCAGCAGCGTAGAAGGTAGCGCTGATGGCTACACCTTC. Translation: CASSVEGSADGYTF.

Turning to this clone: An end of the junction does not agree with germline; a read error may underlie this. CDR3 DNA: TGTGCCAGCTCCACCGGGGGGGGCAATCAGCAGTTCTTC. Translated, it gives CASSTGGGNQQFF. The chain couples TRBV27 to TRBJ2-1; 8 nucleotides line up with TRBD2. This CDR3 has 13 amino acids. The germline gives CDR1 MNHEY, CDR2 SMNVEV (reference sequence).

The genes are TRBV29-1 and TRBJ2-5; TRBD2 matches 10 bases. Per germline, CDR1 SQVTM and CDR2 ANQGSEA. This CDR3 has 14 residues. V gave up 4 bases and J gave up 2 bases; unmatched junction bases: 4. CDR3 sequence (DNA): TGCAGCGTTGTTGGACTAGCGGATCAAGAGACCCAGTACTTC. This sequence encodes CSVVGLADQETQYF.

The rearrangement uses TRBV27 and TRBJ2-7, with TRBD1 identical over 7 bases. V gave up 6 bases and J gave up 9 bases; unmatched junction bases: 14. The CDR3 covers 14 residues. Germline V gene sequence: CDR1 MNHEY, CDR2 SMNVEV (reference sequence). CDR3 loop: CASRPQGPRSGQYF. CDR3 in DNA: TGTGCCAGCAGACCACAGGGGCCGAGGAGTGGGCAGTACTTC.

The chain combines TRBV5-8 with TRBJ1-2; the D is unclear. Looked up from germline, CDR1 is SGHTS and CDR2 is YDEGEE. The V end was cut by 5 bases, the J end by 14 bases, with 25 bases between. The CDR3 sequence is 14 residues long. The CDR3 protein is CASRGSGGSPPRTF. CDR3 in DNA: TGTGCCAGCAGGGGGAGTGGAGGGAGTCCCCCTAGGACCTTC. The variable domain in full, completed from reference TRBV5-8 and TRBJ1-2, reads EAGVTQSPTHLIKTRGQQATLRCSPISGHTSVYWYQQALGLGLQFLLWYDEGEERNRGNFPPRFSGRQFPNYSSELNVNALELEDSALYLCASRGSGGSPPRTFGSGTRLTVV.

The rearrangement joins TRBV7-9 to TRBJ1-1; D unclear. Between the trimmed V and J ends, which lost 1 base and 2 bases, there was a span of 11 bases. The CDR3 runs to 15 residues. The V gene's germline CDR1 is SEHNR and CDR2 FQNEAQ (reference sequence). Here the CDR3 DNA reads TGTGCCAGCAGCTTAGTAAGCGTCAGTAACACTGAAGCTTTCTTT. Residues: CASSLVSVSNTEAFF.

There are a few counts of this clone. The J gene is TRBJ2-7, the V gene TRBV3-1 (or the pseudogene TRBV3-2); 11 positions agree with TRBD2. This CDR3 spans 16 amino acids. Germline V gene sequence: CDR1 LGHDT, CDR2 YNNKEL (reference sequence). The J segment lost 4 bases and the V segment lost 4 bases, leaving 9 bases of the junction unmatched. The CDR3 sequence: CASSLLAGGSGYEQYF. The CDR3 coding sequence is TGTGCCAGCAGCCTGTTAGCGGGGGGGAGTGGTTACGAGCAGTACTTC.

The chain couples TRBV30 to TRBJ2-7, with D possibly TRBD1 on 6 matching bases. The germline CDR1 and CDR2 sequences are GTSNPN and SVGIG (reference sequence). The CDR3 runs 14 residues. Between the trimmed V and J ends, which lost 2 bases and 3 bases, there was a span of 14 bases. The CDR3 is CAWSYSTGYYEQYF. DNA of the CDR3: TGTGCCTGGAGTTACTCGACAGGTTACTACGAGCAGTACTTC.